The 32 T cell receptor beta chains below come from one sample, sequenced in a study of blood T cell repertoires in COVID-19. TCRdb keeps only in-frame clones here, not all; method: immunoSEQ multiplex PCR. The table includes some 130,000 clones, approximately 88% detected once. Sequencing was carried out using PBMCs or T cells enriched from blood (not recorded which). These receptors were collected from a man aged 35-49 years with acute COVID-19.

The chain joins TRBV3-1 (or the pseudogene TRBV3-2) to TRBJ2-2; 10 nucleotides align to TRBD1. CDR1 is LGHDT and CDR2 is YNNKEL in the germline V gene (reference sequence). The length of the CDR3 is 16 residues. Trimming cost V 7 bases and J 7 bases; bases outside gene matches: 12. The CDR3 DNA follows: TGTGCCAGCAACCACCGGGACAGGGGAAGAGACGGGGAGCTGTTTTTT. Protein: CASNHRDRGRDGELFF.

The sample holds a few counts of this clone. The chain employs TRBV14 and TRBJ1-3; TRBD1 might be the D (5 bases). Trimming shortened V by 3 bases and J by 0 bases, and 12 bases separated the two germline ends. The CDR3 contains 16 residues. CDR1 SGHDN and CDR2 FVKESK come from the germline V gene. The CDR3 DNA reads as TGTGCCAGCAGCCATCTACAGGACCTCTCTGGAAACACCATATATTTT. It translates to CASSHLQDLSGNTIYF.

The chain employs TRBV5-6 and TRBJ1-1, with D unresolved. Between the trimmed V and J ends, which lost 4 bases and 6 bases, there was a span of 10 bases. The CDR3 runs 12 residues. Germline CDR1 and CDR2: SGHDT and YYEEEE. The CDR3 DNA follows: TGTGCCAGCAGCGGACTGGCGGCTGAAGCTTTCTTT. It yields the protein CASSGLAAEAFF.

Comment on this clone: The sample holds other DNA sequences that translate to the same CDR3. The chain recombines TRBV4-3 with TRBJ1-2; weak D call: TRBD1 (6 bases). This CDR3 spans 14 amino acids. V was clipped by 0 bases and J by 2 bases, with 7 bases between them. Germline-derived CDR1 and CDR2 are LGHNA and YSLEER. The CDR3 nucleotides are TGCGCCAGCAGCCAAGATAGGGGGAACTATGGCTACACCTTC. Translation: CASSQDRGNYGYTF.

For the CDR3, the DNA is TGTGCCAGCAGCCAAGGAACTGATGAGCAGTTCTTC. Translation: CASSQGTDEQFF. The chain combines TRBV14 with TRBJ2-1; D gene unclear. The germline V gene encodes CDR1 SGHDN and CDR2 FVKESK. With 1 base removed from V and 8 bases from J, the gap between germline ends came to 6 bases. The CDR3 loop spans 12 amino acids. Using reference TRBV14 and TRBJ2-1 for the parts outside the CDR3, the full variable domain is EAGVTQFPSHSVIEKGQTVTLRCDPISGHDNLYWYRRVMGKEIKFLLHFVKESKQDESGMPNNRFLAERTGGTYSTLKVQPAELEDSGVYFCASSQGTDEQFFGPGTRLTVL.

The rearrangement links TRBV9 to TRBJ2-1; a weak D match, TRBD2 (5 bases). V lost 0 bases, J lost 0 bases, and 10 bases lay in between. The germline CDR1 and CDR2 sequences are SGDLS and YYNGEE. The CDR3 extends over 16 amino acids. This CDR3 is CASSVAQAGSYNEQFF. CDR3 bases: TGTGCCAGCAGCGTAGCTCAGGCGGGCTCCTACAATGAGCAGTTCTTC.

The rearrangement links TRBV7-2 to TRBJ2-5; TRBD1 aligns across 7 bases. This CDR3 contains 15 residues. CDR1 is SGHTA and CDR2 is FQGNSA in the germline V gene. V lost 5 bases and J lost 5; bases outside the gene matches: 11. In DNA form, the CDR3 reads TGTGCCAGCAGCAGCATAACAGGGGTGGGCGAGACCCAGTACTTC. Translated: CASSSITGVGETQYF.

This sequence joins TRBV4-3 and TRBJ1-4; 7 bases match TRBD1. Unmatched junction bases numbered 6, after V lost 0 bases and J lost 8 bases. CDR1 and CDR2 (germline): LGHNA, YSLEER. This CDR3 contains 15 residues. The CDR3 loop reads CASSQDQGEGEKLFF. DNA for the CDR3: TGCGCCAGCAGCCAAGATCAGGGGGAAGGGGAAAAACTGTTTTTT.

J is TRBJ1-2 and V is TRBV11-2; 8 bases fit TRBD1. The J segment lost 7 bases and the V segment lost 6 bases, leaving 13 bases of the junction unmatched. CDR3 size: 15 residues. CDR1 and CDR2 from the germline V gene are SGHAT and FQNNGV. The chain's CDR3 is CASSYDRGTLGGYTF. In DNA, the CDR3 is TGTGCCAGCAGTTATGACAGGGGTACATTAGGTGGCTACACCTTC. Full variable domain (rest looked up from reference TRBV11-2 and TRBJ1-2): EAGVAQSPRYKIIEKRQSVAFWCNPISGHATLYWYQQILGQGPKLLIQFQNNGVVDDSQLPKDRFSAERLKGVDSTLKIQPAKLEDSAVYLCASSYDRGTLGGYTFGSGTRLTVV.

The V and J genes are TRBV5-8 and TRBJ1-2; D is uncertain. CDR1 SGHTS and CDR2 YDEGEE come from the germline V gene. V was clipped by 0 bases and J by 8 bases, with 11 bases between them. The CDR3 has 13 residues. CDR3 residues: CASSLASYIGYTF. For the CDR3, the DNA is TGTGCCAGCAGCTTGGCCTCCTATATCGGCTACACCTTC.

This clone showed up just once. J is TRBJ1-1 and V is TRBV14; D not certain. V lost 7 bases to trimming and J lost 0 bases, with 9 bases between them. Germline values: CDR1 SGHDN, CDR2 FVKESK. This CDR3 spans 13 amino acids. The DNA of the CDR3 is TGTGCCAGCAAGTACAGAATGAACACTGAAGCTTTCTTT. Its translation: CASKYRMNTEAFF.

This chain joins TRBV19 and TRBJ1-4; TRBD1 aligns across 10 bases. Germline V gives CDR1 LNHDA, CDR2 SQIVND (reference sequence). The CDR3 runs to 15 residues. After removal of 10 bases from V and 8 bases from J, the junction contained 13 bases not matched to a gene. DNA of the CDR3: TGTGCCACTCAGGACCCACGGGACAGGGGAGAAAAACTGTTTTTT. As protein: CATQDPRDRGEKLFF.

The V and J genes are TRBV7-9 and TRBJ2-2; D remains unclear. V was cut by 2 bases and J by 3 bases, with 13 bases left in between. The germline CDR1 and CDR2 sequences are SEHNR and FQNEAQ (reference sequence). The CDR3 has 16 residues. CDR3 DNA: TGTGCCAGCAGCTTAACTTCTGGCGGCTACACCGGGGAGCTGTTTTTT. Translated: CASSLTSGGYTGELFF.

This rearrangement joins TRBV29-1 to TRBJ2-1, with unresolved D. CDR3 size: 13 residues. The V end was cut by 0 bases, the J end by 9 bases, with 12 bases between. Germline CDR1 and CDR2: SQVTM and ANQGSEA. DNA for the CDR3: TGCAGCGTTGAAGAGGGTGGCGGTAGTGAGCAGTTCTTC. Its translation: CSVEEGGGSEQFF.

A few counts support this clone. The J gene is TRBJ2-2, the V gene TRBV29-1; 10 bases line up with TRBD2. The CDR3 contains 15 residues. Germline V gene lookup returns CDR1 SQVTM and CDR2 ANQGSEA. The junction had 10 bases not matched to a gene; V was cut back by 5 bases and J by 7 bases. The CDR3 region is CSVFSLAGAGGELFF. CDR3 in DNA: TGCAGCGTTTTCTCCCTAGCGGGGGCGGGCGGGGAGCTGTTTTTT.

In this sample, this clone turned up once. This chain joins TRBV27 and TRBJ2-1, with 11 nucleotides matching TRBD2. Germline assignment: CDR1 MNHEY and CDR2 SMNVEV (reference sequence). V shed 5 bases, J shed 7 bases, and the junction held 4 bases outside the gene matches. The CDR3 has 14 amino acids. The CDR3 nucleotides are TGTGCCAGCAGTACTTTAGCGGGAGGGAATGAGCAGTTCTTC. Encoded protein: CASSTLAGGNEQFF.

V is TRBV7-2 and J is TRBJ2-7; 9 bases line up with TRBD2. Per germline, CDR1 SGHTA and CDR2 FQGNSA. The CDR3 consists of 14 residues. The junction had 1 base not matched to a gene; V was cut back by 4 bases and J by 0 bases. CDR3 nucleotides: TGTGCCAGCAGCTATAGCGGGAGCTCCTACGAGCAGTACTTC. It specifies CASSYSGSSYEQYF.

The chain carries TRBV7-8 and TRBJ1-1, with D unresolved. V lost 8 bases and J lost 1, with 11 bases in between. This CDR3 contains 13 residues. The germline V gene has CDR1 SGHVS and CDR2 FQNEAQ. CDR3: CASSRGRNTEAFF. DNA of the CDR3: TGTGCCAGCTCCCGCGGGAGGAACACTGAAGCTTTCTTT. Filled out from reference TRBV7-8 and TRBJ1-1, the complete variable domain reads GAGVSQSPRYKVAKRGQDVALRCDPISGHVSLFWYQQALGQGPEFLTYFQNEAQLDKSGLPSDRFFAERPEGSVSTLKIQRTQQEDSAVYLCASSRGRNTEAFFGQGTRLTVV.

V and J are TRBV9 and TRBJ2-2, with D possibly matching TRBD1 (6 bases). The CDR3 totals 15 residues. Trimming cost V 7 bases and J 5 bases, with 18 bases left between them. Germline CDR1 reads SGDLS; CDR2 reads YYNGEE. The CDR3 bases are TGTGCCAGCCTCCCAGGGGCGGGTTTAACCGGGGAGCTGTTTTTT. It translates to CASLPGAGLTGELFF.

The rearrangement links TRBV12-3 or TRBV12-4 to TRBJ1-1, with D possibly being TRBD1 (5 bases). V shed 5 bases and J shed 9 bases, with 13 bases lying between them. The CDR3 has 12 amino acids. CDR3 bases: TGTGCCAGCAGTCCCCTCCGACAGCAAGCTTTCTTT. Protein product: CASSPLRQQAFF.

V is TRBV7-9 and J is TRBJ1-1, with 11 bases lining up with TRBD1. Germline V gene lookup returns CDR1 SEHNR and CDR2 FQNEAQ (reference sequence). The CDR3 is 16 amino acids. The V segment lost 5 bases and the J segment 0 bases; nucleotides outside the gene matches: 5. CDR3 nucleotide sequence: TGTGCCAGCAGCCCAGGGACAGGGGGGATGAACACTGAAGCTTTCTTT. This codes for CASSPGTGGMNTEAFF. The entire variable domain, with the rest obtained from reference TRBV7-9 and TRBJ1-1, is as follows: DTGVSQNPRHKITKRGQNVTFRCDPISEHNRLYWYRQTLGQGPEFLTYFQNEAQLEKSRLLSDRFSAERPKGSFSTLEIQRTEQGDSAMYLCASSPGTGGMNTEAFFGQGTRLTVV.

The CDR3 reads CASSPGQGRRTQYF. DNA for the CDR3: TGTGCCAGCAGCCCCGGACAGGGCAGGCGGACCCAGTACTTC. J is TRBJ2-5 and V is TRBV5-4, with 8 bases identical to TRBD1. The CDR3 is 14 residues long. V was clipped by 4 bases and J by 7 bases; unmatched bases: 9. The germline V gene has CDR1 SGHNT and CDR2 YYREEE (reference sequence).

This clone was found once. This chain links TRBV30 with TRBJ1-5; D call uncertain. The CDR3 is 13 amino acids. The germline V gene has CDR1 GTSNPN and CDR2 SVGIG (reference sequence). Deletions cut 4 bases from V and 5 bases from J, with 12 bases between. This chain's CDR3 is CAWNRGSHQPQHF. The DNA for the CDR3 is TGTGCCTGGAACCGGGGTTCCCATCAGCCCCAGCATTTT.

This clone was seen only once. The chain couples TRBV10-3 to TRBJ2-1; 10 nucleotides match TRBD2. Germline V gene data show CDR1 as ENHRY and CDR2 as SYGVKD. The CDR3 extends over 13 amino acids. Trimming at V came to 9 bases and at J to 7 bases, leaving 6 bases not matched to a gene. For the CDR3, the DNA is TGTGCCATTTGGACTAGCGGTAAGAATGAGCAGTTCTTC. Encoded protein: CAIWTSGKNEQFF.

V gene TRBV10-1 combines with J gene TRBJ2-3; 7 nucleotides agree with TRBD2. The CDR3 has 16 residues. CDR1 is WNHNN, CDR2 SYGVQD, per germline (reference sequence). J was trimmed by 4 bases and V by 3 bases; bases with no gene match: 10. The CDR3 nucleotides are TGCGCCAGCAGTGATCAGGGAGGGGAAATTTCAGATACGCAGTATTTT. Its protein is CASSDQGGEISDTQYF.

The V gene is TRBV28, the J gene TRBJ1-6, with 7 bases identical to TRBD1. The germline V gene encodes CDR1 MDHEN and CDR2 SYDVKM. CDR3 length equals 15 residues. The V segment lost 6 bases and the J segment 0 bases; nucleotides outside the gene matches: 2. The CDR3 is CASRTGISYNSPLHF. The CDR3 DNA is TGTGCCAGCAGGACAGGGATCTCCTATAATTCACCCCTCCACTTT.

This sequence joins TRBV27 and TRBJ2-7; 8 nucleotides match TRBD1. V was pared by 0 bases and J by 3 bases, with 16 bases of the junction left unmatched. The CDR3 contains 19 residues. Germline CDR1 is MNHEY and CDR2 is SMNVEV (reference sequence). In DNA form, the CDR3 reads TGTGCCAGCAGTTTATCGCCCCTGAGGTCCGGACAGGGAAACTACGAGCAGTACTTC. Translation gives CASSLSPLRSGQGNYEQYF.

This chain uses TRBV9 with TRBJ1-5; D is uncertain. The CDR3 contains 13 residues. Germline CDR1 SGDLS, CDR2 YYNGEE. Trimming took 4 bases from V and 2 from J, leaving 7 bases between them. This chain's CDR3 is CASSIGGNQPQHF. The CDR3 DNA sequence: TGTGCCAGCAGCATAGGAGGCAATCAGCCCCAGCATTTT.

The rearrangement links TRBV5-6 to TRBJ1-2; possibly TRBD1 for D (6 bases). Germline CDR1 reads SGHDT; CDR2 reads YYEEEE. V lost 2 bases, J lost 5 bases, and 13 bases lay in between. The CDR3 extends over 14 amino acids. Here the CDR3 reads CASSFRTDDYGYTF. CDR3 DNA sequence: TGTGCCAGCAGCTTTAGGACAGATGATTATGGCTACACCTTC. Full variable domain (rest looked up from reference TRBV5-6 and TRBJ1-2): DAGVTQSPTHLIKTRGQQVTLRCSPKSGHDTVSWYQQALGQGPQFIFQYYEEEERQRGNFPDRFSGHQFPNYSSELNVNALLLGDSALYLCASSFRTDDYGYTFGSGTRLTVV.

The CDR3 DNA reads as TGTGCCAGCAGTTACGGGAGCTACGGGAATGAGCAGTTCTTC. It codes for CASSYGSYGNEQFF. The chain combines TRBV6-2 or TRBV6-3 with TRBJ2-1, with a possible D match to TRBD2 (5 bases). CDR1 and CDR2 from the germline V gene are MNHEY and SVGEGT. V was clipped by 2 bases and J by 7 bases, with 12 bases between them. The CDR3 spans 14 residues.

The chain combines TRBV4-1 with TRBJ2-1; 11 positions match TRBD2. The trim removed 2 bases at V and 9 bases at J, leaving 15 bases unmatched. Germline V CDR1 and CDR2: MGHRA, YSYEKL. The CDR3 spans 18 residues. For the CDR3, the DNA is TGCGCCAGCAGCCAAAGCCCTGGACTAGCGGGTGAAAGGGGTGAGCAGTTCTTC. Its protein product is CASSQSPGLAGERGEQFF.

The gene calls are TRBV7-8 and TRBJ1-2; 9 bases align to TRBD1. The length of the CDR3 is 17 residues. With 1 base clipped from V and 3 bases from J, the junction kept 9 bases outside the gene matches. CDR1 is SGHVS and CDR2 is FQNEAQ in the germline V gene. The CDR3 bases are TGTGCCAGCAGCTTAGTACCACAGGGGGCGGGGGACTATGGCTACACCTTC. It specifies CASSLVPQGAGDYGYTF. Based on the CDR3 plus reference TRBV7-8 and TRBJ1-2, the full variable domain is GAGVSQSPRYKVAKRGQDVALRCDPISGHVSLFWYQQALGQGPEFLTYFQNEAQLDKSGLPSDRFFAERPEGSVSTLKIQRTQQEDSAVYLCASSLVPQGAGDYGYTFGSGTRLTVV.